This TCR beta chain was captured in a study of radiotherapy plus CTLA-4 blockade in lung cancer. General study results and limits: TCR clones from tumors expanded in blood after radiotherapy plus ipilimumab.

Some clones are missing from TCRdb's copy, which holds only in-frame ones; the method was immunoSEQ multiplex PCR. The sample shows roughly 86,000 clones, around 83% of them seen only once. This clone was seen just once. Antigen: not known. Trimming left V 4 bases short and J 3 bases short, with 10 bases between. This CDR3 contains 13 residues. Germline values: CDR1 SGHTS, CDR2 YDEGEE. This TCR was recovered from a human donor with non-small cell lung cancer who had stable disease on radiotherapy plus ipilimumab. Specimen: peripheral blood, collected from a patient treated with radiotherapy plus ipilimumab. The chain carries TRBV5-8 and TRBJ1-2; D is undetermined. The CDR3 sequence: CASSHGNDYGYTF. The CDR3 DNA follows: TGTGCCAGCAGCCATGGGAATGACTATGGCTACACCTTC.